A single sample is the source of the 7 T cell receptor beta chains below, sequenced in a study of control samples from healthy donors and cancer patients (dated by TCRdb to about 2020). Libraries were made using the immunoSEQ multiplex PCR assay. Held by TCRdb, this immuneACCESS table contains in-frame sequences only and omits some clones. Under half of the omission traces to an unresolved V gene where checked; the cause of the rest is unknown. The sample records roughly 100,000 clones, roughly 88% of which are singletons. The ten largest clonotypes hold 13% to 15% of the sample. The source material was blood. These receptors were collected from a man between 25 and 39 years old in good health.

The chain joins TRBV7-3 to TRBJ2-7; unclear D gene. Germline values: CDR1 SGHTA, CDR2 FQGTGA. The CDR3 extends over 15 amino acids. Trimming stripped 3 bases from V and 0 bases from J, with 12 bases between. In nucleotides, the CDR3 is TGTGCCAGCAGCTTGGACCGCGACCTCTCCTACGAGCAGTACTTC. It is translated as CASSLDRDLSYEQYF. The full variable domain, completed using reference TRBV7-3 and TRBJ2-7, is GAGVSQTPSNKVTEKGKYVELRCDPISGHTALYWYRQSLGQGPEFLIYFQGTGAADDSGLPNDRFFAVRPEGSVSTLKIQRTERGDSAVYLCASSLDRDLSYEQYFGPGTRLTVT.

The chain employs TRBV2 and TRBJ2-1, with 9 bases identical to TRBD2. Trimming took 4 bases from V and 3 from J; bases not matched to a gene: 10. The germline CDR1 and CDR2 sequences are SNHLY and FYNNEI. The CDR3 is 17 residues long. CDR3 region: CASSGETSGPIYNEQFF. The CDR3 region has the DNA TGTGCCAGCAGTGGAGAGACTAGCGGCCCAATCTACAATGAGCAGTTCTTC. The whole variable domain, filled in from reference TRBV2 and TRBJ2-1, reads EPEVTQTPSHQVTQMGQEVILRCVPISNHLYFYWYRQILGQKVEFLVSFYNNEISEKSEIFDDQFSVERPDGSNFTLKIRSTKLEDSAMYFCASSGETSGPIYNEQFFGPGTRLTVL.

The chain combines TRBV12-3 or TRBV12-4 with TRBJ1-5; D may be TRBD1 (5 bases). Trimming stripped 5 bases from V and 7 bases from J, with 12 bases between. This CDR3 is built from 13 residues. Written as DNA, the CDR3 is TGTGCCAGCAGTGCCGGGGACGAACAGCCCCAGCATTTT. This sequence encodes CASSAGDEQPQHF.

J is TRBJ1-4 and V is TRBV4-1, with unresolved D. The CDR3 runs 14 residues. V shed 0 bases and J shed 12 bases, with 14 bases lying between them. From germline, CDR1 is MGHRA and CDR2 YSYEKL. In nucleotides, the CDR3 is TGCGCCAGCAGCCAAGATCGCACAGCAGATCAACTGTTTTTT. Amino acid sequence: CASSQDRTADQLFF.

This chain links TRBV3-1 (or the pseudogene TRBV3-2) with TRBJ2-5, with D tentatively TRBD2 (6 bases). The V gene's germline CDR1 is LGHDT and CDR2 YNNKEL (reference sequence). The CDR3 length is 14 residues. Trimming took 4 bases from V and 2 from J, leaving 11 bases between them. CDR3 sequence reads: CASSLPGEQETQYF. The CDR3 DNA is TGTGCCAGCAGCCTACCGGGAGAACAAGAGACCCAGTACTTC.

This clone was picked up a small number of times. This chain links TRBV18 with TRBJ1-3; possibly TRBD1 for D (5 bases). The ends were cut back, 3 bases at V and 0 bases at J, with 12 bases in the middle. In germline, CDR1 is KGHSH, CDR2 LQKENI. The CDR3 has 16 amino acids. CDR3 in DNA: TGTGCCAGCTCACCGGAAGGGACCATCTCTGGAAACACCATATATTTT. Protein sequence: CASSPEGTISGNTIYF.

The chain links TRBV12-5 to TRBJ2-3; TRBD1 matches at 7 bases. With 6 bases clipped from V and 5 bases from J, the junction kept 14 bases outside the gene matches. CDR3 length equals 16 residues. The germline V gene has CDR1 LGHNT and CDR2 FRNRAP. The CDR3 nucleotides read TGTGCTAGTGGCGGTCGGAACAGGGGAATTTTAGATACGCAGTATTTT. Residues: CASGGRNRGILDTQYF.